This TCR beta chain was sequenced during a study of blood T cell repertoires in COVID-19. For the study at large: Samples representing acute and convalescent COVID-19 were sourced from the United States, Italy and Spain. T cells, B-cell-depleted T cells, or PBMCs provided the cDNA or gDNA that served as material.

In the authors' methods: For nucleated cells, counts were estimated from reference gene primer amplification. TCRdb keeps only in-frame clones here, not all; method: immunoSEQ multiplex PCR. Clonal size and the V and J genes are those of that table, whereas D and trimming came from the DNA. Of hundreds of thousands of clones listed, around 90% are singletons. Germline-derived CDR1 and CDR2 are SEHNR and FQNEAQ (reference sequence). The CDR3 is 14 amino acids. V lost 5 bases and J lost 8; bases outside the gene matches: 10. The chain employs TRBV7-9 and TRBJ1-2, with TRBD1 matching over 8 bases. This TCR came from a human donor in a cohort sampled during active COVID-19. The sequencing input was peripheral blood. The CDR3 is CASSLDRVVEGYTF. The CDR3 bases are TGTGCCAGCAGCCTGGACAGGGTAGTTGAGGGCTACACCTTC.